The TCR beta chain under discussion was sequenced for a study of blood T cell repertoires in COVID-19. Turning to the study itself: There were acute and convalescent COVID-19 samples, and they came from the United States, Italy and Spain. Nucleic acid was either cDNA or gDNA, and it came from T cells, B-cell-depleted T cells, or PBMCs.

In the source study's methods: Amplification of reference gene primers provided the estimated nucleated cell counts. The table came from immunoSEQ multiplex PCR; TCRdb's copy has only in-frame clones and leaves some out. For V, J and clone size, that table is used; D and trimming come from the DNA. The sample gives 60,000 to 80,000 clones, 75% to 85% of which show up once; roughly 25% is in the top ten. Trimming removed 3 bases at V and 1 base at J, with 13 bases between. CDR1 GTSNPN and CDR2 SVGIG come from the germline V gene (reference sequence). This CDR3 is built from 15 residues. The material sequenced was peripheral blood. The clonotype originates from a man in his forties or fifties with acute or convalescent COVID-19. The chain is built from TRBV30 and TRBJ1-5, with D possibly matching TRBD1 (6 bases). Written as DNA, the CDR3 is TGTGCCTGGAGCCCCAGGGGCGGAAGCAATCAGCCCCAGCATTTT. This translates into CAWSPRGGSNQPQHF.